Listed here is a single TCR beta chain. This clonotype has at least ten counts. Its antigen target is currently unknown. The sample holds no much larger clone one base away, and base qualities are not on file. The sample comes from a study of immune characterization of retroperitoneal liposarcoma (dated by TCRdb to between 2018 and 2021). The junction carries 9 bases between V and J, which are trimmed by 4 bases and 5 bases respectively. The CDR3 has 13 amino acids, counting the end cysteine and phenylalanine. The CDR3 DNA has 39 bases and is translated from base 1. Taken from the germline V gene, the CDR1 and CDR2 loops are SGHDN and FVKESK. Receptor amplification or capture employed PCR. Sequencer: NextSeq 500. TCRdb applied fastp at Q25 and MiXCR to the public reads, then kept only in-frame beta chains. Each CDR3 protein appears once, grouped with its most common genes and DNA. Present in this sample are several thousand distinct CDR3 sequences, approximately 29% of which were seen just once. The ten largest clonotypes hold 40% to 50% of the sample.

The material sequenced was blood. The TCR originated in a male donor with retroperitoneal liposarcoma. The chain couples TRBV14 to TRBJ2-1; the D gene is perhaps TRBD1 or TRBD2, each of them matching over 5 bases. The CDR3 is CASSPGAHNEQFF. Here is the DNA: TGTGCCAGCAGCCCCGGGGCCCACAATGAGCAGTTCTTC.